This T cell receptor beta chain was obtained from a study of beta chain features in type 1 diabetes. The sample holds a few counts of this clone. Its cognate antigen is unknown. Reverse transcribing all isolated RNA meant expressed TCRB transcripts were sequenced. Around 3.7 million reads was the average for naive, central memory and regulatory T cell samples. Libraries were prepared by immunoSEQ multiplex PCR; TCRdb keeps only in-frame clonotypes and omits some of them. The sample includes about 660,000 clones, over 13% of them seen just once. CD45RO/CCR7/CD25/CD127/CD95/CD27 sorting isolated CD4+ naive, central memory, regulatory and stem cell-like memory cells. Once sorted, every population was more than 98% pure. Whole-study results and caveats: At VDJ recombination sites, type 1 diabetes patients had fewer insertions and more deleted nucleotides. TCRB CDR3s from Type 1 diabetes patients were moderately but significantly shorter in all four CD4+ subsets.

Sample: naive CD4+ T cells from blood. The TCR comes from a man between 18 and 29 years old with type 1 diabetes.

CDR3 sequence: CSAPGTSGSTDTQYF. The CDR3 nucleotides read TGCAGCGCTCCGGGGACTAGCGGAAGCACAGATACGCAGTATTTT. The genes are TRBV29-1 and TRBJ2-3, with 11 bases lining up with TRBD2. Germline V gives CDR1 SQVTM, CDR2 ANQGSEA. This CDR3 region has 15 residues. V was clipped by 7 bases and J by 0 bases; unmatched bases: 6.